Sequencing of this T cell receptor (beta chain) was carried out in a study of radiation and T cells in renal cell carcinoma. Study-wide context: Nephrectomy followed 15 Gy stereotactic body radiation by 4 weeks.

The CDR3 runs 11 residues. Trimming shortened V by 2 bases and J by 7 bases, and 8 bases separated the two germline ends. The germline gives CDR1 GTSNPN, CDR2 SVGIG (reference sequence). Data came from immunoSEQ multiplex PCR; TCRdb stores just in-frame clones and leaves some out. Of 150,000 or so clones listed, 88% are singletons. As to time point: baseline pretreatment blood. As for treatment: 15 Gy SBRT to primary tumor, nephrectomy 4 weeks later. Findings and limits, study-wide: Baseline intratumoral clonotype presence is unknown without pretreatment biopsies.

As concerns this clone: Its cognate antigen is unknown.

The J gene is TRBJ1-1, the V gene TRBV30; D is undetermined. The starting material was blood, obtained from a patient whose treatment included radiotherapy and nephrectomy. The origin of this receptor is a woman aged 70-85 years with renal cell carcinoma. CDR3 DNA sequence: TGTGCCTGGAGTCGGCGGTTTGAAGCTTTCTTT. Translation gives CAWSRRFEAFF.